The 10 T cell receptor beta chains reported below all come from one sample, sequenced in a study of blood T cell repertoires in COVID-19. The repertoire was sequenced with immunoSEQ multiplex PCR; TCRdb's copy has only in-frame clones and lacks some. Of around 310,000 clones in the sample, approximately 89% were seen once. Sequencing was performed on PBMCs or T cells enriched from blood (not recorded which). These receptors originate from a young woman who had recovered from COVID-19.

The chain is built from TRBV7-2 and TRBJ2-7; a possible D gene is TRBD1 (6 bases). Trimming removed 1 base at V and 2 bases at J, with 12 bases between. CDR1 is SGHTA, CDR2 FQGNSA, per germline. The CDR3 extends over 15 amino acids. In DNA, the CDR3 is TGTGCCAGCAGCTTAGGACAGGCTCCCACCTACGAGCAGTACTTC. Its protein is CASSLGQAPTYEQYF.

A single count supports this clone. The J gene is TRBJ2-7, the V gene TRBV19; 9 nucleotides agree with TRBD1. The CDR3 has 17 residues. The junction had 18 bases not matched to a gene; V was cut back by 5 bases and J by 7 bases. Germline V gives CDR1 LNHDA, CDR2 SQIVND (reference sequence). CDR3 loop: CASSAWHRGQFLMEQYF. The CDR3 bases are TGTGCCAGTAGTGCCTGGCACAGGGGGCAATTTCTTATGGAGCAGTACTTC.

This chain connects TRBV5-1 to TRBJ2-7; 12 bases match TRBD2. V was pared by 4 bases and J by 5 bases, with 10 bases of the junction left unmatched. The CDR3 is 16 residues long. The V gene's germline CDR1 is SGHRS and CDR2 YFSETQ. CDR3: CASSLDLAGGPHEQYF. CDR3 DNA: TGCGCCAGCAGCCTTGACCTAGCGGGAGGGCCTCACGAGCAGTACTTC.

V usage is TRBV6-5 and J usage is TRBJ2-1, with TRBD2 as a possible D gene (7 bases). The CDR3 contains 11 residues. CDR1 and CDR2 from the germline V gene are MNHEY and SVGAGI. V lost 8 bases, J lost 10 bases, and 12 bases lay in between. The CDR3 protein is CASLRGGEQFF. The DNA of the CDR3 is TGTGCCAGCCTCAGGGGAGGGGAGCAGTTCTTC.

This rearrangement joins TRBV27 to TRBJ2-1; the D gene is possibly TRBD2 (5 bases). Germline V gene lookup returns CDR1 MNHEY and CDR2 SMNVEV (reference sequence). V was shortened by 2 bases and J by 3 bases, with 11 bases between the two germline ends. The CDR3 loop spans 15 amino acids. The chain's CDR3 is CASSLIASNYNEQFF. In nucleotides, the CDR3 is TGTGCCAGCAGTTTAATTGCTAGCAACTACAATGAGCAGTTCTTC.

V and J are TRBV11-2 and TRBJ2-7; perhaps TRBD1 as D (6 bases). The CDR3 totals 15 residues. CDR1 and CDR2 (germline): SGHAT, FQNNGV. The V end lost 0 bases, the J end lost 3 bases, and 12 bases lay between the germline ends. The chain's CDR3 is CASSLDQTGIYEQYF. Written as DNA, the CDR3 is TGTGCCAGCAGCTTAGATCAAACAGGGATCTACGAGCAGTACTTC.

This clone was seen more than once but under ten times. V usage is TRBV2 and J usage is TRBJ1-1; TRBD1 might be the D (6 bases). The CDR3 consists of 13 residues. Trimming left V 8 bases short and J 2 bases short, with 12 bases between. Germline assignment: CDR1 SNHLY and CDR2 FYNNEI. The CDR3: CASSRDINTEAFF. The CDR3 nucleotides read TGTGCCAGCTCCCGGGACATTAACACTGAAGCTTTCTTT. The full variable domain, with the rest looked up from reference TRBV2 and TRBJ1-1, is EPEVTQTPSHQVTQMGQEVILRCVPISNHLYFYWYRQILGQKVEFLVSFYNNEISEKSEIFDDQFSVERPDGSNFTLKIRSTKLEDSAMYFCASSRDINTEAFFGQGTRLTVV.

This clone was detected once. CDR3 coding DNA: TGTGCCAGCAGCCATCCCCTGGACACCGAAAAACTGTTTTTT. Amino acids: CASSHPLDTEKLFF. This rearrangement joins TRBV6-5 to TRBJ1-4; possibly TRBD1 for D (5 bases). There are 14 residues in the CDR3. The V gene lost 6 bases and the J gene lost 8 bases, with 16 bases spanning the gap. The germline V gene encodes CDR1 MNHEY and CDR2 SVGAGI.

The V gene is TRBV5-4, the J gene TRBJ2-7; unclear D gene. Germline-derived CDR1 and CDR2 are SGHNT and YYREEE (reference sequence). Between the trimmed V and J ends, which lost 9 bases and 3 bases, there was a span of 19 bases. The CDR3 contains 14 residues. As DNA, the CDR3 is TGTGCCACCACCCTCGGCCCCGGAGACTACGAGCAGTACTTC. Translation: CATTLGPGDYEQYF.

The gene calls are TRBV11-2 and TRBJ2-3, with D possibly being TRBD1 (5 bases). The CDR3 covers 14 residues. The V gene's germline CDR1 is SGHAT and CDR2 FQNNGV. V was trimmed by 3 bases and J by 2 bases, leaving 9 bases between them. CDR3 residues: CASSFGATTDTQYF. The DNA of the CDR3 is TGTGCCAGCAGCTTTGGGGCAACCACAGATACGCAGTATTTT.